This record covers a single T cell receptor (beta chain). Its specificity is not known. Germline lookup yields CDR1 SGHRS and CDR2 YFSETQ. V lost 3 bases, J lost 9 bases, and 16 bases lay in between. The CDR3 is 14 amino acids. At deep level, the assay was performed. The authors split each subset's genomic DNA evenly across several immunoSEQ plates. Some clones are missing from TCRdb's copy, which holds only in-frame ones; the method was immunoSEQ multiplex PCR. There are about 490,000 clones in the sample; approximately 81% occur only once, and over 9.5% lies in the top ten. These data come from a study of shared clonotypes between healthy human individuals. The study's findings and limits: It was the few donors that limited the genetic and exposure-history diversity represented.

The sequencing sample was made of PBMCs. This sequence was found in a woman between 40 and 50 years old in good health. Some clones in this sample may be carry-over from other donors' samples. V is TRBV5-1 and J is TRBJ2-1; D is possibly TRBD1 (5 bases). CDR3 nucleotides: TGCGCCAGCAGCTCCTCTCCGCAGGGCGGTGAGCAGTTCTTC. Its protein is CASSSSPQGGEQFF.